This T cell receptor (beta chain) was documented in a study of blood T cell repertoires in COVID-19 (dated by TCRdb to the early 2020s). Background for the entire study: Collaborator samples came from the United States, Italy and Spain and covered acute and convalescent phases of COVID-19. Where available, HLA class I and class II types were obtained from metadata supplied by the sample provider rather than from assay-based typing. Deeply sampled blood TCRbeta repertoires from subjects exposed to, actively infected with, or recovered from COVID-19 were included in the dataset. The sample metadata nearly always contained a de-identified subject ID, COVID-19 status, age in years and sex. The prospective study material was composed of cDNA or gDNA derived from T cells, B-cell-depleted T cells, or PBMCs. A freely available public database, intended as a resource for researchers studying the immune response to SARS-CoV-2, is where the repertoires were released. Samples were obtained from the ongoing ImmuneRACE study (first 160 participants) and from 1,000 to 1,500 subjects provided by 6 global collaborators. General findings and caveats noted by the study authors: Clinical and demographic metadata were provided uncurated, with the amount varying by source and participant.

One collaborating source in Seattle enrolled patients during active infection and followed them longitudinally through the course of disease. The collaborating institutions used their own protocols to collect whole blood in K2EDTA tubes. For TCRbeta analysis, collaborators shipped samples in one of three forms: frozen whole blood, isolated PBMCs, or DNA extracted from either of those sample types. TCRbeta CDR3 regions were amplified from genomic DNA using the immunoSEQ Assay, a bias-controlled multiplex PCR. In the source study's methods: The number of nucleated cells in each sample was estimated by amplification of reference gene primers within the assay. To quantify the absolute abundance of each unique TCRbeta CDR3 rearrangement, sequence reads were collapsed and filtered. For each sample, productive Simpson clonality was calculated by taking the square root of Simpson's diversity index across productive rearrangements. In TCRdb, the immuneACCESS table is reduced to in-frame sequences with V and J assigned. These tables do not hold every clone; where another copy was compared, an unresolved V gene accounts for under half, and the others remain unexplained. From that table come the V and J calls and clone size; the DNA was used to work out D and trimming. The sample table records some 74,000 clones; just over 90% of these occur just once. The ten largest account for approximately 2.8% of the sample.

Via the germline V gene, CDR1 is MDHEN and CDR2 SYDVKM. Relative to germline, V is 4 bases shorter and J is 8 bases shorter, with 11 bases between their ends. The CDR3 holds 13 amino acids from the cysteine to the phenylalanine. CDR3 DNA only is kept here, 39 bases in frame from base 1. The table lists this clone with a count of one. The antigen it recognizes is unknown. Base qualities are not recorded, but no much larger clone differs from it by a single base. Sequencing was performed on peripheral blood. The V gene is TRBV28 and the J gene is TRBJ1-4, with TRBD1 tentatively as D gene (6 bases match). The origin of this receptor is a man aged 45-60 years with COVID-19, enrolled during active disease. The CDR3 corresponds to CASSSQGREKLFF. Read as DNA, the sequence is TGTGCCAGCAGTTCACAGGGTAGGGAAAAACTGTTTTTT.